Included here is one TCR beta chain sequence, with context. Its antigen is currently unknown. Healthy bone marrow donors formed the donor group. Germline loops: CDR1 MDHEN, CDR2 SYDVKM. The trim removed 5 bases at V and 0 bases at J, leaving 5 bases unmatched. CDR3 length: 16 amino acids. These data are taken from a study of cytomegalovirus exposure and HLA in healthy donors. Study-level points and caveats: Indistinguishable V segments, including TRBV6-2 and TRBV6-3, were excluded. Sequencing depth across donors, presence/absence analyses assumed, was roughly uniform.

Researchers ran the PCR with 60 Vbeta and 13 Jbeta primers. Sequencing was performed with immunoSEQ multiplex PCR; in TCRdb, only in-frame clones are kept and a portion is missing. The table records around 140,000 clones, roughly 78% of them present only once. The sequence was collected from a female donor in good health and CMV-seronegative. The chain couples TRBV28 to TRBJ2-4, with TRBD2 identical over 9 bases. Material for sequencing was PBMCs. The CDR3 is CASSVAGAGAKNIQYF. The CDR3, as DNA: TGTGCCAGCAGTGTAGCGGGAGCCGGAGCCAAAAACATTCAGTACTTC.